These 13 T cell receptor beta chains share one sample of origin, sequenced in a study of blood T cell repertoires in COVID-19. Sequencing used immunoSEQ multiplex PCR; TCRdb keeps in-frame clones, though not all of them. The table includes about 220,000 clones, approximately 90% detected once. Material for sequencing was PBMCs or T cells enriched from blood (not recorded which). The origin of the receptors is a woman younger than 35 in a cohort exposed to, infected with or recovered from COVID-19 (not recorded which).

The rearrangement uses TRBV9 and TRBJ1-3; maybe TRBD1 (5 bases). Germline CDR1 reads SGDLS; CDR2 reads YYNGEE. Trimming took off 2 bases at V and 0 bases at J, with 15 bases between the two ends. CDR3 size: 17 residues. The CDR3 spells CASSVDSYKSSGNTIYF. Here the CDR3 DNA reads TGTGCCAGCAGCGTTGACAGCTATAAGAGCTCTGGAAACACCATATATTTT.

This chain joins TRBV3-1 (or the pseudogene TRBV3-2) and TRBJ1-2; TRBD1 is a possible D gene (5 bases). V dropped 8 bases and J dropped 8 bases, with 15 bases sitting between them. This CDR3 spans 12 amino acids. Germline V gene sequence: CDR1 LGHDT, CDR2 YNNKEL (reference sequence). CDR3 sequence: CASRYGGGGYTF. In nucleotides, the CDR3 is TGTGCCAGCCGCTACGGGGGTGGGGGCTACACCTTC.

About this clone itself: Relative to the germline gene, one junction end is altered; a read error may explain this. V gene TRBV7-8 combines with J gene TRBJ2-7; 9 bases match TRBD2. The CDR3 contains 14 residues. Germline V gene lookup returns CDR1 SGHVS and CDR2 FQNEAQ. Written as DNA, the CDR3 is TGTGCCAGCAGCCTAGCGGGGCCTCCCTACGAGCAGTACTTC. Translation gives CASSLAGPPYEQYF.

Notes on this clone: The junction departs from the called germline gene at one end, perhaps through a read error. The gene calls are TRBV11-2 and TRBJ2-7; 9 bases map to TRBD2. The CDR3 is made up of 13 amino acids. CDR1 is SGHAT, CDR2 FQNNGV, per germline. CDR3 nucleotide sequence: TGTGCCAGCAGGTTAGCGGGAGCGCCCGAGCAGTACTTC. It is translated as CASRLAGAPEQYF.

The rearrangement links TRBV27 to TRBJ2-5, with TRBD1 identical over 8 bases. The junction had 3 bases not matched to a gene; V was cut back by 3 bases and J by 6 bases. CDR3 length equals 13 residues. Germline V gives CDR1 MNHEY, CDR2 SMNVEV (reference sequence). The CDR3 region is CASSFQGAKTQYF. The CDR3 nucleotides read TGTGCCAGCAGTTTTCAGGGGGCAAAGACCCAGTACTTC.

This chain connects TRBV7-9 to TRBJ2-1; 11 nucleotides match TRBD2. CDR1 is SEHNR and CDR2 is FQNEAQ in the germline V gene (reference sequence). V dropped 5 bases and J dropped 6; count of bases not matched to a gene: 6. The CDR3 contains 15 residues. CDR3: CASSTRLAGLNEQFF. CDR3 nucleotides: TGTGCCAGCAGCACAAGACTAGCGGGGCTCAATGAGCAGTTCTTC. Full variable domain (outside the CDR3, taken from reference TRBV7-9 and TRBJ2-1): DTGVSQNPRHKITKRGQNVTFRCDPISEHNRLYWYRQTLGQGPEFLTYFQNEAQLEKSRLLSDRFSAERPKGSFSTLEIQRTEQGDSAMYLCASSTRLAGLNEQFFGPGTRLTVL.

The chain combines TRBV6-5 with TRBJ1-2; maybe TRBD1 (5 bases). The CDR3 runs to 13 residues. Germline V gene data show CDR1 as MNHEY and CDR2 as SVGAGI. Trimming took off 2 bases at V and 3 bases at J, with 7 bases between the two ends. Here the CDR3 reads CASSYGRDYGYTF. The CDR3 DNA sequence: TGTGCCAGCAGTTACGGCAGGGACTATGGCTACACCTTC.

V usage is TRBV29-1 and J usage is TRBJ1-4; the D gene is possibly TRBD1 (6 bases). Per germline, CDR1 SQVTM and CDR2 ANQGSEA. V lost 6 bases, J lost 5 bases, and 16 bases lay in between. The CDR3 covers 14 residues. Here the CDR3 reads CSVTRGRRNEKLFF. Here the CDR3 DNA reads TGCAGCGTCACGCGGGGGCGAAGGAATGAAAAACTGTTTTTT.

V is TRBV6-2 or TRBV6-3 and J is TRBJ2-2; D gene unclear. The CDR3 loop spans 15 amino acids. Deletions cut 1 base from V and 3 bases from J, with 9 bases between. Germline CDR1 reads MNHEY; CDR2 reads SVGEGT. Here the CDR3 DNA reads TGTGCCAGCAGTTACTTAGAACTTTACACCGGGGAGCTGTTTTTT. Translation gives CASSYLELYTGELFF.

The V call is TRBV19, the J call TRBJ1-2; D might be TRBD1 (6 bases). CDR3 length: 16 residues. Trimming took 7 bases from V and 4 from J, leaving 22 bases between them. In germline, CDR1 is LNHDA, CDR2 SQIVND (reference sequence). The CDR3 sequence: CASTTSPLQGSYGYTF. DNA for the CDR3: TGTGCCAGTACCACTTCTCCCCTACAGGGTAGCTATGGCTACACCTTC.

This sequence joins TRBV28 and TRBJ2-2; D unclear. Germline CDR1 reads MDHEN; CDR2 reads SYDVKM. The V gene lost 2 bases and the J gene lost 2 bases, with 6 bases spanning the gap. This CDR3 contains 14 residues. CDR3 in DNA: TGTGCCAGCAGTTTAAACACCAACACCGGGGAGCTGTTTTTT. It is translated as CASSLNTNTGELFF.

This clone was found once. CDR3 sequence reads: CASSGGTGVTYEQYF. The CDR3 DNA reads as TGCGCCAGCAGCGGTGGGACAGGGGTTACCTACGAGCAGTACTTC. The gene calls are TRBV5-1 and TRBJ2-7, with 10 positions matching TRBD1. CDR3 length: 15 residues. The J segment lost 2 bases and the V segment lost 4 bases, leaving 6 bases of the junction unmatched. Germline lookup yields CDR1 SGHRS and CDR2 YFSETQ. Drawing the rest from reference TRBV5-1 and TRBJ2-7, the complete variable domain is KAGVTQTPRYLIKTRGQQVTLSCSPISGHRSVSWYQQTPGQGLQFLFEYFSETQRNKGNFPGRFSGRQFSNSRSEMNVSTLELGDSALYLCASSGGTGVTYEQYFGPGTRLTVT.

The V and J genes are TRBV6-2 or TRBV6-3 and TRBJ2-7; TRBD1 matches 8 bases. In germline, CDR1 is MNHEY, CDR2 SVGEGT. The CDR3 runs to 13 residues. V gave up 1 base and J gave up 6 bases; unmatched junction bases: 2. The CDR3 coding sequence is TGTGCCAGCAGTTACTTACAGGGGGGCGAGCAGTACTTC. It encodes CASSYLQGGEQYF.